This T cell receptor beta chain was found in a study of blood T cell repertoires in COVID-19. As for the study in general: Nucleic acid was either cDNA or gDNA, and it came from T cells, B-cell-depleted T cells, or PBMCs.

Germline assignment: CDR1 PRHDT and CDR2 FYEKMQ (reference sequence). Trimming stripped 6 bases from V and 3 bases from J, with 11 bases between. This CDR3 spans 14 amino acids. Profiling relied on immunoSEQ multiplex PCR, and the TCRdb table lists in-frame clones only, not all of them. The sample includes 200,000 to 250,000 clones, 70% to 85% of them seen just once. The cohort comprised adults aged roughly 18 to 90 years residing in about two dozen US areas. Cohorts were determined from participant-reported clinical history. Recovered status in Cohort 3 required two negative PCRs, clearance, or symptom resolution.

Material: PBMCs or T cells enriched from blood (not recorded which). V gene TRBV13 combines with J gene TRBJ2-2; D is possibly TRBD1 (6 bases). This sequence originates from a man aged 35 to 55 who had recovered from COVID-19. The CDR3 DNA reads as TGTGCCAGCAGATCCAAGGGGGACACCGGGGAGCTGTTTTTT. Residues: CASRSKGDTGELFF.